This TCR beta chain was obtained from a study of blood T cell repertoires in COVID-19. Across the whole study: Samples came from the United States, Italy and Spain, spanning acute and convalescent COVID-19. From T cells, B-cell-depleted T cells, or PBMCs came the material, which was cDNA or gDNA.

Clones were read by immunoSEQ multiplex PCR, and TCRdb kept only the in-frame ones, dropping some. The sample consists of approximately 290,000 clones, about 86% of them appearing once. This CDR3 is built from 14 residues. Germline V gene data show CDR1 as SGHVS and CDR2 as FQNEAQ. V was shortened by 5 bases and J by 4 bases, with 11 bases between the two germline ends. This clonotype originated in a person between 65 and 79 years old with COVID-19, enrolled during active disease. The chain is built from TRBV7-8 and TRBJ2-2; D remains ambiguous. Sequenced sample: peripheral blood. As DNA, the CDR3 is TGTGCCAGCAGCCCCACCGGAGCCACCGGGGAGCTGTTTTTT. Translated: CASSPTGATGELFF.